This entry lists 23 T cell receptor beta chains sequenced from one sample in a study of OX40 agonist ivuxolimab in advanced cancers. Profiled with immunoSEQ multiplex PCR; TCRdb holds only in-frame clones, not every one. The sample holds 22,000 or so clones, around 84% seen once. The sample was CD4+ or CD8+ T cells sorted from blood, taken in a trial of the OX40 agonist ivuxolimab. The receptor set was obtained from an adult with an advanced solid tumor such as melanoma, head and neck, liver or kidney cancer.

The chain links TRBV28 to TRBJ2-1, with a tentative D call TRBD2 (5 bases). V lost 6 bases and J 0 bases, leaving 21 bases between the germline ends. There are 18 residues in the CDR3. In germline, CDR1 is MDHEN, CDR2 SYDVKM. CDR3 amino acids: CASSVTAKSGSSYNEQFF. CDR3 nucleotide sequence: TGTGCCAGCAGCGTAACGGCCAAAAGCGGAAGCTCCTACAATGAGCAGTTCTTC.

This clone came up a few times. CDR3 bases: TGTGCCAGCTCACCACCTGGGACAGACCTGAACACTGAAGCTTTCTTT. Its protein product is CASSPPGTDLNTEAFF. The J gene is TRBJ1-1, the V gene TRBV18; 7 bases match TRBD1. The CDR3 spans 16 residues. The V gene end was trimmed by 0 bases and the J gene end by 0 bases; junction bases not matched to a gene: 4. The germline gives CDR1 KGHSH, CDR2 LQKENI.

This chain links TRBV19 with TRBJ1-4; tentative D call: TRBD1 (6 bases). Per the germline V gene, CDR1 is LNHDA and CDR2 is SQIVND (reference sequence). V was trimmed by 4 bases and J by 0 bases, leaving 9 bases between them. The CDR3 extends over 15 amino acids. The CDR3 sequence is CASSKNRATNEKLFF. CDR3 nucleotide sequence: TGTGCCAGTAGTAAAAACAGGGCAACTAATGAAAAACTGTTTTTT.

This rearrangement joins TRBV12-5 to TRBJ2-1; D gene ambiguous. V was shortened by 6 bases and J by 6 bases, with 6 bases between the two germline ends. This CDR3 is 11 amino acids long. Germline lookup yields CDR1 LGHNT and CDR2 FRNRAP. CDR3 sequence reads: CASGRSNEQFF. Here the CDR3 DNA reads TGTGCTAGTGGGCGGAGCAATGAGCAGTTCTTC.

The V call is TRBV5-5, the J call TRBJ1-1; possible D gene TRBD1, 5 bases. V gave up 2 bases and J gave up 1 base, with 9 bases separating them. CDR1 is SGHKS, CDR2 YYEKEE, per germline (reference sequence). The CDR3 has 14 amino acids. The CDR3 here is CASSFREPNTEAFF. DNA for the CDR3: TGTGCCAGCAGCTTCAGGGAACCGAACACTGAAGCTTTCTTT.

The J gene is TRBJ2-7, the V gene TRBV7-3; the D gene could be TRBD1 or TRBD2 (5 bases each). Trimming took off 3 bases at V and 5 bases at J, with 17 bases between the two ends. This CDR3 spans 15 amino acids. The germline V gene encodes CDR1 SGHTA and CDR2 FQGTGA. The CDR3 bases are TGTGCCAGCAGCTTTCGGGACGGCACTCGGGACGAGCAGTACTTC. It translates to CASSFRDGTRDEQYF.

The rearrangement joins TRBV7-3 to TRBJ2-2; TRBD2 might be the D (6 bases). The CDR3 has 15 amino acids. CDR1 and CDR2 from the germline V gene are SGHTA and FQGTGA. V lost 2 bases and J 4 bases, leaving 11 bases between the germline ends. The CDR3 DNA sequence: TGTGCCAGCAGCTTAGGGGGGAAAGGCACCGGGGAGCTGTTTTTT. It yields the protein CASSLGGKGTGELFF.

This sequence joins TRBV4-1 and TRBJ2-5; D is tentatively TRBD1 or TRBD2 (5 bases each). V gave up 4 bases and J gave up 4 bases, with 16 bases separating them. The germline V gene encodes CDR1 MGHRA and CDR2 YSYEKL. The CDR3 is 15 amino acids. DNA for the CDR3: TGCGCCAGCAGCCGCGTGGCCGGGGCCGGAGAGACCCAGTACTTC. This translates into CASSRVAGAGETQYF.

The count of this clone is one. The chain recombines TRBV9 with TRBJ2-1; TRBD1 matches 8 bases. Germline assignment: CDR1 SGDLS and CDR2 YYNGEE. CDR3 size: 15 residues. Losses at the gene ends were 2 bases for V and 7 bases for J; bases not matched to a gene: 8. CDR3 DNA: TGTGCCAGCAGCGTCTGGACAGGGCTAAATAATGAGCAGTTCTTC. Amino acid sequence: CASSVWTGLNNEQFF.

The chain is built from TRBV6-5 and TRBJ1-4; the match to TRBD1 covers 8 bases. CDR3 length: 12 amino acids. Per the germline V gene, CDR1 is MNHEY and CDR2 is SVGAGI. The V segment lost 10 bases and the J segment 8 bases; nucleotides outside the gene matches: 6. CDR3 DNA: TGTGCCACCCGGACAGGGAACGAAAAACTGTTTTTT. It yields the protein CATRTGNEKLFF.

The CDR3 protein is CASSKGLAASSYNEQFF. The CDR3 DNA follows: TGTGCCAGCAGCAAGGGACTAGCTGCGAGCTCCTACAATGAGCAGTTCTTC. The rearrangement joins TRBV7-7 to TRBJ2-1, with 9 bases aligning to TRBD2. V shed 5 bases, J shed 0 bases, and the junction held 8 bases outside the gene matches. The CDR3 is 17 amino acids. Germline-derived CDR1 and CDR2 are SSHAT and FNYEAQ (reference sequence).

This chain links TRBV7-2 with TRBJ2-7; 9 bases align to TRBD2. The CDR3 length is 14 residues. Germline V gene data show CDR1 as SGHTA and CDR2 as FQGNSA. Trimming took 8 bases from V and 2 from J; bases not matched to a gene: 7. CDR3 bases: TGTGCCAGCCGTAGGGGCGGGGGGGCCTACGAGCAGTACTTC. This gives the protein CASRRGGGAYEQYF.

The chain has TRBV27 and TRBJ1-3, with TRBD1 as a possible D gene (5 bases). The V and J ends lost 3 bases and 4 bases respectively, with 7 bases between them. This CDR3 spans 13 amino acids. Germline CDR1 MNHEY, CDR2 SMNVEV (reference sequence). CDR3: CASSFSGGNTIYF. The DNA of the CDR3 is TGTGCCAGCAGTTTTTCAGGGGGAAACACCATATATTTT.

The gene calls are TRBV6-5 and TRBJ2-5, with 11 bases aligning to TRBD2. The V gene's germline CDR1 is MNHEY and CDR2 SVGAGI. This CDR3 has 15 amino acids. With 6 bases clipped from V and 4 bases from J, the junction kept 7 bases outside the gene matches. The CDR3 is CASSPGLAVLETQYF. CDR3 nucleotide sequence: TGTGCCAGCAGCCCGGGACTAGCGGTGTTAGAGACCCAGTACTTC.

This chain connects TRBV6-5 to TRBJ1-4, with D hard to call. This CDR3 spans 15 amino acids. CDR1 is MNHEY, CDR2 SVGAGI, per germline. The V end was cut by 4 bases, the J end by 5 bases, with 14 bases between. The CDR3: CASSSDRRRNEKLFF. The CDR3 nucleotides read TGTGCCAGCAGTTCCGACCGGAGGAGGAATGAAAAACTGTTTTTT.

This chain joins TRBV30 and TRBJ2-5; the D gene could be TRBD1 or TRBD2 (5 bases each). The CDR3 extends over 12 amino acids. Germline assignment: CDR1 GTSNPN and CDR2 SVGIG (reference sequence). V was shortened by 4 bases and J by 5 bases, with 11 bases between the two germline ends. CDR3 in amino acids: CAWNTGTETQYF. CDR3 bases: TGTGCCTGGAATACGGGGACGGAGACCCAGTACTTC.

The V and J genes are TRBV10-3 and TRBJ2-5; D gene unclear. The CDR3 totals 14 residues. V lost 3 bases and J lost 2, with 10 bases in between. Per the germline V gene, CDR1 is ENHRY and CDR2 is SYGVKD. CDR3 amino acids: CAISEFEAQETQYF. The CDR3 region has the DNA TGTGCCATCAGTGAATTCGAGGCGCAAGAGACCCAGTACTTC.

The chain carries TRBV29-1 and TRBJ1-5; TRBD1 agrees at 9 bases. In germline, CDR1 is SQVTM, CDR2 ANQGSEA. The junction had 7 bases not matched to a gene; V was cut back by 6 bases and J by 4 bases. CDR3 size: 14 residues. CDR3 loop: CSVCPGTGNQPQHF. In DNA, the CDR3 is TGCAGCGTCTGTCCCGGGACAGGGAATCAGCCCCAGCATTTT.

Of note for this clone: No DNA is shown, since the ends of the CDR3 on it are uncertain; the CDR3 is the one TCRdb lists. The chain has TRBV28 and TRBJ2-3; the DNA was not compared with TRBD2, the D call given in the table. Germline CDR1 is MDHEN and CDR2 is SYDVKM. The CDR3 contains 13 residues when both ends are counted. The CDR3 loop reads CASTEFFGDTQYF.

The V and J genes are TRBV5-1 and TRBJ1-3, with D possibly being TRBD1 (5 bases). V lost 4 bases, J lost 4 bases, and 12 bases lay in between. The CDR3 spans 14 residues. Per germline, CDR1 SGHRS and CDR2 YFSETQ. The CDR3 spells CASSSGTGGNTIYF. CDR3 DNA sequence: TGCGCCAGCAGCAGCGGGACCGGAGGAAACACCATATATTTT.

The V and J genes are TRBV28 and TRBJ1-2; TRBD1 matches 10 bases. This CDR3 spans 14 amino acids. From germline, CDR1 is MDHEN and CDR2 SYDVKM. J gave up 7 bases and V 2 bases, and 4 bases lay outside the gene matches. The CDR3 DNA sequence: TGTGCCAGCAGTTTAGGACAGGGGGTTAGTGGCTACACCTTC. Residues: CASSLGQGVSGYTF.

The CDR3 sequence: CASSAGGLRTGELFF. CDR3 DNA: TGTGCCAGCAGTGCGGGCGGTCTCAGGACCGGGGAGCTGTTTTTT. The gene calls are TRBV2 and TRBJ2-2; D is ambiguous. The CDR3 is 15 amino acids. Germline CDR1 and CDR2: SNHLY and FYNNEI. V was trimmed by 4 bases and J by 5 bases, leaving 14 bases between them.

The CDR3 DNA follows: TGTGCCAGCAGGTCCGGACAGGGGTTGTTGGAGACCCAGTACTTC. This gives the protein CASRSGQGLLETQYF. The rearrangement links TRBV5-5 to TRBJ2-5, with TRBD1 matching over 9 bases. Trimming removed 5 bases from V and 5 bases from J; junction bases left unmatched: 10. Germline CDR1 reads SGHKS; CDR2 reads YYEKEE (reference sequence). The CDR3 loop spans 15 amino acids.